These T cell receptor beta chains were read from a single sample in a study of cytomegalovirus exposure and HLA in healthy donors. Produced via immunoSEQ multiplex PCR; TCRdb's table is partial and in-frame only. Of 76,000 or so clones in the sample, just under 80% were seen once. The sequenced sample consisted of PBMCs. The origin of the receptors is a woman in her forties in good health and CMV-seropositive. CDR3s leave out the opening cysteine and the closing phenylalanine or tryptophan. The order of the fields is J gene, clone size, V gene, CDR3 protein. Clone size is shown for a subset of rows, as once, few, many or a class of expanded clone.

j_call: TRBJ1-4; clone_size: .; v_call: TRBV5-4; cdr3_aa: ASSLGGRLNEKLF
j_call: TRBJ2-7; clone_size: .; v_call: TRBV5-4; cdr3_aa: ASSSTYEQY
j_call: TRBJ1-5; clone_size: .; v_call: TRBV2; cdr3_aa: ASSMIYSNQPQH
j_call: TRBJ2-3; clone_size: .; v_call: TRBV6-1; cdr3_aa: ASRRLAGGTDTQY
j_call: TRBJ2-1; clone_size: .; v_call: TRBV2; cdr3_aa: ASRAHTQGNEQF
j_call: TRBJ2-1; clone_size: .; v_call: TRBV7-8; cdr3_aa: ASSLVGNEQF
j_call: TRBJ1-1; clone_size: few; v_call: TRBV19; cdr3_aa: ASRVGGVSTEAF
j_call: TRBJ2-1; clone_size: few; v_call: TRBV7-2; cdr3_aa: ASRAQPTGLALNEQF
j_call: TRBJ2-7; clone_size: few; v_call: TRBV10-3; cdr3_aa: ASLGGGQGPSYEQY
j_call: TRBJ2-6; clone_size: few; v_call: TRBV28; cdr3_aa: ASQPSSGANVLT
j_call: TRBJ1-6; clone_size: few; v_call: TRBV2; cdr3_aa: ASSAMSRGLH
j_call: TRBJ1-1; clone_size: few; v_call: TRBV2; cdr3_aa: ASSVNRGGTEAF
j_call: TRBJ2-2; clone_size: few; v_call: TRBV4-2; cdr3_aa: ASSQDLLAGGYTGELF
j_call: TRBJ2-1; clone_size: .; v_call: TRBV13; cdr3_aa: ASSIGGAYNEQF
j_call: TRBJ1-6; clone_size: .; v_call: TRBV4-2; cdr3_aa: ASSRQKVVDSPLH
j_call: TRBJ1-6; clone_size: once; v_call: TRBV19; cdr3_aa: ASSAGYNSPLH
j_call: TRBJ2-5; clone_size: .; v_call: TRBV30; cdr3_aa: AWSSGTSGTYRGETQY
j_call: TRBJ2-5; clone_size: .; v_call: TRBV2; cdr3_aa: ASSDVGAQETQY
j_call: TRBJ1-2; clone_size: .; v_call: TRBV28; cdr3_aa: ASSFAAENHDGYT
j_call: TRBJ2-2; clone_size: .; v_call: TRBV9; cdr3_aa: ASSVGLAGGTNTGELF
j_call: TRBJ1-6; clone_size: .; v_call: TRBV28; cdr3_aa: ASSHGQENSPLH
j_call: TRBJ2-3; clone_size: .; v_call: TRBV27; cdr3_aa: ASSLISGGAWVTDTQY
j_call: TRBJ1-2; clone_size: .; v_call: TRBV29-1; cdr3_aa: SVERGGYGYT
j_call: TRBJ2-1; clone_size: .; v_call: TRBV2; cdr3_aa: ASDFQTGNEQF
j_call: TRBJ1-5; clone_size: .; v_call: TRBV7-5; cdr3_aa: VRKWDRAHQPQH
j_call: TRBJ1-4; clone_size: .; v_call: TRBV28; cdr3_aa: ASSPWGQGKEKLF
j_call: TRBJ1-4; clone_size: .; v_call: TRBV7-9; cdr3_aa: ASSTRTGSNEKLF
j_call: TRBJ1-4; clone_size: .; v_call: TRBV6-5; cdr3_aa: ASSSRGSEKLF
j_call: TRBJ2-1; clone_size: .; v_call: TRBV5-1; cdr3_aa: ASSRTGEVYNEQF
j_call: TRBJ2-1; clone_size: .; v_call: TRBV9; cdr3_aa: ASSVGVGRTYNEQF
j_call: TRBJ1-5; clone_size: .; v_call: TRBV27; cdr3_aa: ASRAGTGAGQPQH
j_call: TRBJ1-6; clone_size: .; v_call: TRBV4-2; cdr3_aa: ASSQAGTGAQSPLH
j_call: TRBJ1-4; clone_size: .; v_call: TRBV7-2; cdr3_aa: ASSKYKPGQSNEKLF
j_call: TRBJ2-3; clone_size: few; v_call: TRBV4-2; cdr3_aa: ASSQGRGLTDTQY
j_call: TRBJ1-2; clone_size: .; v_call: TRBV5-1; cdr3_aa: ASSRDRGRVYGYT
j_call: TRBJ1-1; clone_size: .; v_call: TRBV30; cdr3_aa: AWNRLGTEAF
j_call: TRBJ1-1; clone_size: .; v_call: TRBV6-1; cdr3_aa: ASSEPPGRNTEAF
j_call: TRBJ2-7; clone_size: few; v_call: TRBV6-5; cdr3_aa: ASSTSTVFSYEQY
j_call: TRBJ2-1; clone_size: .; v_call: TRBV27; cdr3_aa: ASSLSYNEQF
j_call: TRBJ2-7; clone_size: few; v_call: TRBV11-2; cdr3_aa: ASSRWTSGVYEQY
j_call: TRBJ2-2; clone_size: once; v_call: TRBV29-1; cdr3_aa: SVDGTTNTGELF
j_call: TRBJ1-1; clone_size: .; v_call: TRBV11-3; cdr3_aa: ASSQGGTEAF
j_call: TRBJ1-2; clone_size: once; v_call: TRBV27; cdr3_aa: ASSFRGNYGYT
j_call: TRBJ1-2; clone_size: .; v_call: TRBV6-1; cdr3_aa: ASSDQGRGYT
j_call: TRBJ1-5; clone_size: .; v_call: TRBV7-2; cdr3_aa: ASSLRGEGGPQH
j_call: TRBJ1-6; clone_size: few; v_call: TRBV7-2; cdr3_aa: ASSLGSGSSYNSPLH
j_call: TRBJ2-5; clone_size: .; v_call: TRBV30; cdr3_aa: AWSVGGQTQY
j_call: TRBJ1-6; clone_size: few; v_call: TRBV7-3; cdr3_aa: ASSLTGDNSPLH
j_call: TRBJ2-3; clone_size: once; v_call: TRBV28; cdr3_aa: ASSLLSGLAGDTQY